Below, 5 T cell receptor beta chains from the same sample are listed, as sequenced in a study of cytomegalovirus exposure and HLA in healthy donors. The PCR made use of 60 Vbeta and 13 Jbeta primers. This table comes from immunoSEQ multiplex PCR, and its TCRdb copy is limited to in-frame clones, with some not included. The sample yields around 35,000 clones, 75% to 85% seen once. The sample consisted of PBMCs. The receptors here all came from a woman aged 40 to 50 in good health and CMV-seronegative.

The chain carries TRBV18 and TRBJ1-6; 7 bases agree with TRBD1. The CDR3 extends over 15 amino acids. V lost 4 bases to trimming and J lost 5 bases; unmatched junction nucleotides: 5. In germline, CDR1 is KGHSH, CDR2 LQKENI. CDR3 protein: CASSLRQGDNSPLHF. CDR3 coding DNA: TGTGCCAGCTCACTCAGACAGGGCGATAATTCACCCCTCCACTTT.

About this clone: The junction departs from germline at one end; a sequencing error may be responsible. The chain has TRBV7-9 and TRBJ2-6, with a tentative D call TRBD2 (6 bases). The CDR3 spans 16 residues. CDR1 is SEHNR and CDR2 is FQNEAQ in the germline V gene (reference sequence). CDR3 amino acids: CASSPGAGLGVNVLTF. CDR3 DNA: TGTGCCAGCAGCCCGGGAGCAGGGCTGGGGGTCAACGTCCTGACTTTC.

This sequence joins TRBV18 and TRBJ2-2; 8 bases match TRBD2. CDR3 length: 15 amino acids. Germline CDR1 reads KGHSH; CDR2 reads LQKENI. V was pared by 6 bases and J by 4 bases, with 7 bases of the junction left unmatched. CDR3 in amino acids: CASSPFTSGTGELFF. The CDR3 nucleotides are TGTGCCAGCTCCCCGTTTACTAGCGGCACCGGGGAGCTGTTTTTT. Based on the CDR3 plus reference TRBV18 and TRBJ2-2, the full variable domain is NAGVMQNPRHLVRRRGQEARLRCSPMKGHSHVYWYRQLPEEGLKFMVYLQKENIIDESGMPKERFSAEFPKEGPSILRIQQVVRGDSAAYFCASSPFTSGTGELFFGEGSRLTVL.

This clone was seen just once. V usage is TRBV7-9 and J usage is TRBJ2-7; TRBD1 agrees at 9 bases. This CDR3 spans 14 amino acids. From germline, CDR1 is SEHNR and CDR2 FQNEAQ (reference sequence). Trimming took 5 bases from V and 4 from J; bases not matched to a gene: 6. The CDR3 loop reads CASSRGQGFYEQYF. In nucleotides, the CDR3 is TGTGCCAGCAGCAGGGGACAGGGCTTTTACGAGCAGTACTTC.

The chain has TRBV19 and TRBJ2-7; perhaps TRBD1 as D (6 bases). The CDR3 extends over 12 amino acids. Deletions cut 4 bases from V and 6 bases from J, with 10 bases between. Per germline, CDR1 LNHDA and CDR2 SQIVND (reference sequence). The CDR3 nucleotides read TGTGCCAGTAGTAACACAGGGTTCGAGCAGTACTTC. The encoded protein is CASSNTGFEQYF.